This TCR beta chain is drawn from a study of regulatory T cells in long-lasting Graves disease (dated by TCRdb to 2020 to 2023). In the study overall: Patients with newly diagnosed Graves' disease had been on antithyroid drugs for under 3 months. This study used TCR sequencing and RNA sequencing of peripheral blood to compare persistent Graves' disease patients against newly diagnosed Graves' disease patients. The study took place in China and was registered as a clinical trial. TCR sequencing covered approximately 13 persistent and roughly 20 newly diagnosed Graves' disease patients, 33 samples in total. Points the paper makes about the study in general: Preferential use of TRBV28, TRBJ1-2 and TRBJ2-5 was observed in persistent disease, whereas TRBV20-1 and TRBJ2-1 were favored in newly diagnosed disease. As a limitation, the authors acknowledged that the small sample size may reduce accuracy. Because the primary lesion, thyroid tissue, could not be accessed, the study looked at peripheral blood alone. Only the TCR beta chain was sequenced and analyzed. Patients with persistent disease shared more public clonotypes (around 2,500) than newly diagnosed patients did (approximately 970). Compared with newly diagnosed patients, patients with persistent Graves' disease had lower TCR Shannon entropy and fewer highly expanded clones, which suggests clonal expansion.

Receptor libraries were prepared by multiplex PCR. The sequencing machine was an Illumina HiSeq 4000. iRepertoire HTBI primers and Arm-PCR amplification of CDR3 regions were used to construct TCR beta libraries. Before sequencing, the PCR products underwent gel purification. As for the original processing: Gene usage analysis of CDR3 amino acid clonotypes used the 55 to 65 TRBV and 14 TRBJ segments found across samples. COPE and FqMerger were used to merge the filtered high-quality paired reads into contigs. BLAST was used to align contigs to IMGT TRBV, TRBD and TRBJ reference genes, and CDR3 was defined according to IMGT. Clonotypes above 0.1% frequency were classified as highly expanded clones. Shannon entropy served as the measure of repertoire diversity, while the Gini coefficient captured V-J evenness. Clonotypes shared by more than one individual were considered public. TCRdb trimmed the raw reads at Q25, called clones with MiXCR and kept productive beta chains. Every CDR3 protein is listed once, alongside the most common genes and DNA of its rows. The V and J calls were determined by TCRdb, not by the authors. The sample includes a few hundred thousand distinct CDR3 sequences, with 15% to 20% observed a single time. The ten largest clones add up to around 23% of the sample.

Taken with the paper, the label for time point translates to: newly diagnosed GD, antithyroid drugs for less than 3 months. For both TCR sequencing and RNA sequencing, RNA was extracted from PBMCs using TRIzol. The diagnosis of Graves' disease followed American Thyroid Association guidelines. Patients for the study were recruited at an endocrinology department in Xi'an, China. Each patient gave approximately 8.8 milliliters of peripheral blood, collected in an EDTA anticoagulant tube. Ficoll Paque Plus density gradient separation was used to isolate PBMCs, and no additional T cell sorting was done. An Agilent 2100 Bioanalyzer and agarose gel were used to check RNA quality, while a NanoDrop 2000 measured RNA concentration. The germline ends are 12 bases apart after V is trimmed by 4 bases and J by 3 bases. Based on the germline V gene (reference sequence), the CDR1 and CDR2 sequences are LGHDT and YNNKEL. The CDR3 spans 14 residues, from the cysteine through the phenylalanine. Left in the record is the CDR3 DNA by itself, 42 bases read in frame from the first base.

There are many counts of this clonotype. The target of this receptor is not known. There are no base qualities to consult, and no much larger clone falls within one base. The sample also formed part of further work on T cells in Graves' hyperthyroidism and ophthalmopathy. The second study reports: A patient counted as having stable Graves' hyperthyroidism if no progression to ophthalmopathy occurred over 18 months of follow-up. Hyperthyroidism patients were newly diagnosed, with disease duration under 2 months, and aged 18 to 65 years. Any patient with an uncontrolled infection, another autoimmune disease, pregnancy or lactation was excluded. Diagnoses were based on clinical symptoms, serum thyroxine and TRAb, thyroid ultrasound and orbital computed tomography. The first round of RT-PCR for the TCR CDR3 was performed with the HTBI primer set and the Qiagen OneStep RT-PCR kit. Most expanded thyroid clonotypes (frequency above 0.001) were also found in blood, which suggests that blood repertoires may mirror thyroid immune responses. In cross-validation, a model built on a 13 V-J signature told ophthalmopathy apart from stable hyperthyroidism with 85% to 90% sensitivity and roughly 83% specificity, and in testing the same model reached 80%/75%. In validation, progression to ophthalmopathy was predicted by the model with nearly 71% sensitivity and around 76% specificity, a median of about 6.4 months before onset. To identify distinguishing TCR V-J signatures, a discovery cohort of around 98 patients was used, comprising 43 with Graves' ophthalmopathy and approximately 58 with stable Graves' hyperthyroidism. Prospective prediction of ophthalmopathy was tested in an independent validation cohort consisting of 18 to 20 hyperthyroidism patients and 15 to 17 patients who later progressed to ophthalmopathy. The 100 discovery patients were divided at random into training and test sets in a 7:3 ratio. In about 6 Graves' hyperthyroidism patients, the study also compared T-cell repertoires from thyroid tissue with T-cell repertoires from blood. Following sampling, methimazole starting at 30 mg daily was given to hyperthyroidism patients, and high-dose intravenous methylprednisolone was given to ophthalmopathy patients. The libraries were constructed in a second round of multiplex PCR and then size-selected and purified. The libraries were sequenced on an Illumina HiSeq2000 using paired-end 100 bp reads. SOAPnuke was used to process the raw data, removing reads that contained adapters or uncalled bases, had a mean Phred below 15, or lacked an exact match to the constant primer or identifier. High-quality paired reads were merged using COPE v1.2.5, and each unique nucleotide sequence was defined as a clonotype. MiTCR v1.1 was used to align clonotypes to the IMGT TRBV, TRBD and TRBJ reference segments. The analysis was restricted to V-J combinations with a frequency above 0.0001, which together covered over 99% of the repertoires. A TCS score was defined as the ratio of F50 (clonal expansion) to E x V (chaos), with BLOSUM62-based TCRdist applied between CDR3 peptides within each V-J. Welch's t-statistics and random forest reduced around 520 V-J features to 13, which were used in a naive Bayes classifier (R e1071). No statistical method was used to set the sample size in advance, and investigators knew the group allocation. According to the paper, TCR Vbeta CDR3 sequencing was carried out on 120 to 150 peripheral blood samples, which came from approximately 43 ophthalmopathy, 75 to 80 hyperthyroidism and roughly 17 progressor patients.

This TCR was sampled from a woman under 30 with Graves disease. Donor details come from another sample of the same person, matched by shared clones. The specimen comprised peripheral blood mononuclear cells (PBMCs), sampled at new diagnosis, from a patient treated with antithyroid drugs. In this chain, TRBV3-1 is recombined with TRBJ1-1, and possibly TRBD1, on 5 matching bases. The CDR3 region: CASSRGRVYTEAFF. The DNA sequence reads TGTGCCAGCAGCCGGGGCAGGGTATACACTGAAGCTTTCTTT.